A single sample is the source of the 17 T cell receptor beta chains below, sequenced in a study of identical twins. TCRdb ran MiXCR on the 5' RACE reads and lists one entry per CDR3 protein. This sample has under 300,000 distinct CDR3 sequences; over 9.5% occur once, and the top ten carry roughly 4.2%. Separately, the same data were catalogued under a study of yellow fever vaccine responses in identical twins.

Sequenced sample: memory (CD45RO+) T cells sorted from blood. The source is a woman aged 18 to 35 in good health.

At least ten counts were recorded for this clonotype. The chain employs TRBV7-2 and TRBJ2-5; D is perhaps TRBD1 (6 bases). Germline V gene data show CDR1 as SGHTA and CDR2 as FQGNSA. The CDR3 has 16 amino acids. Trimming stripped 2 bases from V and 2 bases from J, with 15 bases between. The CDR3 nucleotides read TGTGCCAGCAGCTTAAGGTTCTCCAGGGGACAAGAGACCCAGTACTTC. Encoded protein: CASSLRFSRGQETQYF.

This clonotype showed up just a few times. The rearrangement uses TRBV11-3 and TRBJ2-3, with TRBD2 matching 8 bases. This CDR3 is 16 amino acids long. The V gene's germline CDR1 is SGHNT and CDR2 YENEEA. J lost 3 bases, V lost 1 base, and 6 bases had no gene match. The CDR3 DNA reads TGTGCCAGCAGCTTAGGTAGCGGGATAGAGACAGATACGCAGTATTTT. This translates into CASSLGSGIETDTQYF.

Many counts were recorded for this clonotype. The chain uses TRBV12-3 or TRBV12-4 and TRBJ1-1, with D uncertain. Trimming took 5 bases from V and 6 from J, leaving 19 bases between them. This CDR3 has 15 amino acids. The CDR3 region is CASSPTRRYYAEAFF. The CDR3 coding sequence is TGTGCCAGCAGTCCGACCCGACGGTACTACGCTGAAGCTTTCTTT.

This clonotype appeared many times. This chain joins TRBV25-1 and TRBJ2-7; the D gene is possibly TRBD2 (5 bases). The germline gives CDR1 MGHDK, CDR2 SYGVNS. This CDR3 comprises 16 residues. V was trimmed by 2 bases and J by 3 bases, leaving 17 bases between them. DNA for the CDR3: TGTGCCAGCAGTGAAAAACGGACTTCCTTCAGCTACGAGCAGTACTTC. As protein: CASSEKRTSFSYEQYF.

This clonotype was seen only a few times. The chain joins TRBV6-2 or TRBV6-3 to TRBJ2-7; TRBD1 matches at 8 bases. Germline V gene lookup returns CDR1 MNHEY and CDR2 SVGEGT. The J segment lost 3 bases and the V segment lost 6 bases, leaving 7 bases of the junction unmatched. The CDR3 runs to 14 residues. The CDR3 is CASRDPGQDYEQYF. The CDR3 DNA reads as TGTGCCAGCAGAGATCCGGGACAGGACTACGAGCAGTACTTC.

This clonotype was counted many times. The chain joins TRBV7-9 to TRBJ2-3, with 10 nucleotides matching TRBD2. From germline, CDR1 is SEHNR and CDR2 FQNEAQ (reference sequence). The trim removed 6 bases at V and 2 bases at J, leaving 5 bases unmatched. There are 15 residues in the CDR3. DNA for the CDR3: TGTGCCAGCAGTCCTAGCGGGGGCTACACAGATACGCAGTATTTT. It encodes CASSPSGGYTDTQYF.

Only a few counts were recorded for this clonotype. The gene calls are TRBV5-1 and TRBJ1-2; D is undetermined. Deletions cut 0 bases from V and 1 base from J, with 7 bases between. The CDR3 covers 14 residues. Germline assignment: CDR1 SGHRS and CDR2 YFSETQ. The CDR3 spells CASSLDSLNYGYTF. The CDR3 DNA follows: TGCGCCAGCAGCTTGGATTCTCTTAACTATGGCTACACCTTC. The full variable domain, completed using reference TRBV5-1 and TRBJ1-2, is KAGVTQTPRYLIKTRGQQVTLSCSPISGHRSVSWYQQTPGQGLQFLFEYFSETQRNKGNFPGRFSGRQFSNSRSEMNVSTLELGDSALYLCASSLDSLNYGYTFGSGTRLTVV.

This sequence joins TRBV7-2 and TRBJ2-6; D uncertain. V dropped 7 bases and J dropped 0 bases, with 10 bases sitting between them. The CDR3 has 15 amino acids. Germline CDR1 SGHTA, CDR2 FQGNSA. CDR3 in DNA: TGTGCCAGCACCCTCAGTCCCTCTGGGGCCAACGTCCTGACTTTC. Translated, it gives CASTLSPSGANVLTF.

This clonotype was found many times. The CDR3 DNA reads as TGTGCCATCAGTGAGGAGGGCGGGGGCCGATATACGCAGTATTTT. Encoded protein: CAISEEGGGRYTQYF. The V and J genes are TRBV10-3 and TRBJ2-3; D is possibly TRBD2 (7 bases). The CDR3 loop spans 15 amino acids. Trimming removed 2 bases from V and 7 bases from J, with 16 bases in between. Germline CDR1 ENHRY, CDR2 SYGVKD.

The V and J genes are TRBV9 and TRBJ1-6, with a weak D call TRBD1 (6 bases). V shed 1 base and J shed 0 bases, with 8 bases lying between them. The germline CDR1 and CDR2 sequences are SGDLS and YYNGEE. The CDR3 sequence is 16 residues long. CDR3 in DNA: TGTGCCAGCAGCGTAAAGGGGGACTCCTATAATTCACCCCTCCACTTT. Protein product: CASSVKGDSYNSPLHF.

This rearrangement joins TRBV7-2 to TRBJ2-3; TRBD2 matches at 12 bases. Unmatched junction bases numbered 6, after V lost 5 bases and J lost 0 bases. This CDR3 contains 17 residues. Looked up from germline, CDR1 is SGHTA and CDR2 is FQGNSA. The chain's CDR3 is CASSPTSGSRSTDTQYF. CDR3 DNA sequence: TGTGCCAGCAGCCCGACTAGCGGGAGCCGTAGCACAGATACGCAGTATTTT.

The chain uses TRBV3-1 and TRBJ2-3; TRBD2 agrees at 11 bases. The CDR3 has 16 amino acids. From germline, CDR1 is LGHDT and CDR2 YNNKEL (reference sequence). V lost 4 bases, J lost 4 bases, and 7 bases stayed unmatched. This CDR3 reads CASSPTSGAKADTQYF. In nucleotides, the CDR3 is TGTGCCAGCAGCCCGACTAGCGGGGCTAAGGCAGATACGCAGTATTTT.

This clonotype was seen only a few times. The V and J genes are TRBV29-1 and TRBJ2-5; maybe TRBD2 (6 bases). The V gene's germline CDR1 is SQVTM and CDR2 ANQGSEA. The germline V and J ends were trimmed by 4 bases and 1 base, with 10 bases remaining between them. The CDR3 has 13 amino acids. CDR3 amino acids: CSVVGGLQETQYF. In DNA, the CDR3 is TGCAGCGTTGTCGGGGGTCTCCAAGAGACCCAGTACTTC. Full variable domain (remainder filled in from reference TRBV29-1 and TRBJ2-5): SAVISQKPSRDICQRGTSLTIQCQVDSQVTMMFWYRQQPGQSLTLIATANQGSEATYESGFVIDKFPISRPNLTFSTLTVSNMSPEDSSIYLCSVVGGLQETQYFGPGTRLLVL.

The chain links TRBV2 to TRBJ2-4; D unclear. V lost 4 bases to trimming and J lost 8 bases, with 9 bases between them. CDR1 is SNHLY and CDR2 is FYNNEI in the germline V gene. This CDR3 is built from 12 residues. The CDR3 region has the DNA TGTGCCAGCAGTGGGTCGGTCTACATTCAGTACTTC. Its translation: CASSGSVYIQYF. Filled out from reference TRBV2 and TRBJ2-4, the complete variable domain reads EPEVTQTPSHQVTQMGQEVILRCVPISNHLYFYWYRQILGQKVEFLVSFYNNEISEKSEIFDDQFSVERPDGSNFTLKIRSTKLEDSAMYFCASSGSVYIQYFGAGTRLSVL.

This clonotype showed up just a few times. This chain uses TRBV5-4 with TRBJ2-7; D could derive from TRBD1 or TRBD2 (6 bases each). Germline CDR1 is SGHNT and CDR2 is YYREEE (reference sequence). CDR3 length: 15 amino acids. V gave up 4 bases and J gave up 3 bases, with 17 bases separating them. The CDR3 sequence: CASSLDPGAGYEQYF. The CDR3, as DNA: TGTGCCAGCAGCCTTGATCCGGGGGCGGGCTACGAGCAGTACTTC.

This clonotype has only a few counts. The V call is TRBV11-2, the J call TRBJ2-1, with 10 bases fitting TRBD2. The CDR3 is 18 residues long. V shed 5 bases, J shed 1 base, and the junction held 11 bases outside the gene matches. In germline, CDR1 is SGHAT, CDR2 FQNNGV. Here the CDR3 DNA reads TGTGCCAGCAGCCCCAGGGGCGTAGCGGGGGGATCCTACAATGAGCAGTTCTTC. Protein sequence: CASSPRGVAGGSYNEQFF. Supplemented by reference TRBV11-2 and TRBJ2-1, the full variable domain reads EAGVAQSPRYKIIEKRQSVAFWCNPISGHATLYWYQQILGQGPKLLIQFQNNGVVDDSQLPKDRFSAERLKGVDSTLKIQPAKLEDSAVYLCASSPRGVAGGSYNEQFFGPGTRLTVL.

This clonotype came up once. The V call is TRBV18, the J call TRBJ2-2; no definite D call. The CDR3 runs to 15 residues. Germline values: CDR1 KGHSH, CDR2 LQKENI. V shed 3 bases and J shed 1 base, with 9 bases lying between them. This CDR3 is CASSPTGRNTGELFF. CDR3 bases: TGTGCCAGCTCACCGACCGGACGGAACACCGGGGAGCTGTTTTTT.